This T cell receptor beta chain was identified in a study of OX40 agonist ivuxolimab in advanced cancers. For the wider study: Ivuxolimab was an agonistic, fully human IgG2 monoclonal antibody directed against OX40 (CD134), a costimulatory receptor. Partial responses occurred in three dose-escalation patients: two with cutaneous melanoma and one with hepatocellular carcinoma. In the dose-escalation cohort, 70% to 90% of patients were male, and the mean age was approximately 60 years with a range of roughly 23 to 79. Prior anti-PD-1, anti-PD-L1 or anti-CTLA-4 therapy was permitted, and about two fifths of dose-escalation patients had received checkpoint inhibitors. The point of sequencing TCRbeta in the periphery was to test whether ivuxolimab changed TCR sequence diversity and drove clonal T-cell expansion. The paper covers the monotherapy dose-escalation part of the phase I ivuxolimab trial, which included N ≈ 54 patients. Intravenous ivuxolimab was administered to patients every 2 weeks at six dose levels: 0.01, 0.1, 0.3, 1.5, 3 and 10 mg/kg. Among the roughly 50 dose-escalation patients, 19 had hepatocellular carcinoma, about 15 melanoma, 9 renal cell carcinoma and 9 head and neck cancer. Broader findings and caveats from the paper: On average, CD8+ T cells showed more expanded clones than CD4+ T cells after ivuxolimab. In partial responders in the 0.1-3.0 mg/kg groups, normalized peripheral clonal expansion was found to be among the lowest, especially among CD8+ T cells. Clonal expansion of both CD4+ and CD8+ blood T cells was observed from baseline to week 6 at doses 0.1 to 3.0 mg/kg. The antigen specificity of the clonally expanded peripheral T cells was not determined. Low levels of normalized T-cell clonal expansion were also seen in some patients who did not respond.

This clone was seen only once. What antigen it recognizes has not been identified. Base qualities were left out, and no much larger clone turns up one base away. Genomic DNA was extracted from sorted cells for sequencing of the TCRbeta CDR3 region. The immunoSEQ Assay was used for sequencing of TCRbeta CDR3 regions. TCRdb carries this immuneACCESS record with in-frame sequences only. Its versions omit some clonotypes, under half of them owing to an unresolved V gene in the studies checked, with the rest unexplained. Counted in this sample were about 45,000 clones; about 90% of them appeared once. Of the sample, around 17% falls within the top ten clones. Here V drops 4 bases and J drops 3 bases, and the junction holds 14 bases not matched to any gene. From its cysteine to its phenylalanine, the CDR3 spans 19 amino acids. Solely the CDR3 DNA is kept, with 57 bases framed from the first base. The trial excluded patients who had a history of autoimmune disease or were on systemic immunosuppression. In every dose cohort, peripheral blood was drawn for TCR sequencing at baseline, cycle 4 day 1, and cycle 7 day 1. Samples came from an open-label, multicenter, first-in-human phase I dose-escalation trial of ivuxolimab. Adults with locally advanced or metastatic head and neck squamous cell, hepatocellular, melanoma or renal cell carcinoma were enrolled in the trial. Before TCR sequencing, CD4+ T cells and CD8+ T cells from peripheral blood were sorted into separate populations.

The chain links TRBV23-1 with TRBJ2-2, and TRBD2 aligns with 10 junction nucleotides. TRBV23-1 has ORF status, its function being uncertain. The sequence came from an adult with an advanced solid tumor such as melanoma, head and neck, liver or kidney cancer. The input for sequencing was CD4+ or CD8+ T cells sorted from blood, taken in a trial of the OX40 agonist ivuxolimab. The bases are TGCGCCAGCAGTCCAGGCCCTAGCGGGAGATGGGGGGACACCGGGGAGCTGTTTTTT. Its coded protein is CASSPGPSGRWGDTGELFF.